This T cell receptor (beta chain) was documented in a study of cytomegalovirus exposure and HLA in healthy donors. The trim removed 1 base at V and 0 bases at J, leaving 9 bases unmatched. This CDR3 has 18 residues. CDR1 and CDR2 (germline): MGHRA, YSYEKL. Researchers ran the PCR with 60 Vbeta and 13 Jbeta primers. Using immunoSEQ multiplex PCR, the repertoire was profiled, and TCRdb retains in-frame clones only, with some absent. The sample yields some 150,000 clones, 64% seen once. On this clone: Its antigen remains unknown.

General study results and limits: The Asian-associated ancestry cluster reportedly had fewer N-insertions than the approximately 670-donor mean in a later analysis. A highly shared variant cluster was judged a likely technical artifact.

This clonotype was obtained from a woman in her 40s in good health and CMV-seronegative. The chain employs TRBV4-1 and TRBJ1-3, with 7 bases matching TRBD1. Sequenced: PBMCs. Here the CDR3 DNA reads TGCGCCAGCAGCCAAGCGATATGGGCAGGGGGCTCTGGAAACACCATATATTTT. It is translated as CASSQAIWAGGSGNTIYF.